This TCR beta chain was identified during a study of cytomegalovirus exposure and HLA in healthy donors. Per germline, CDR1 LNHDA and CDR2 SQIVND (reference sequence). The V gene end was trimmed by 5 bases and the J gene end by 3 bases; junction bases not matched to a gene: 3. This CDR3 contains 15 residues. With 60 Vbeta and 13 Jbeta primers, the PCR was carried out. Method: immunoSEQ multiplex PCR; TCRdb's copy keeps in-frame clones and lacks some. The sample lists 150,000 to 200,000 clones, 75% to 85% seen once, with less than 9% in the top ten. The chain has TRBV19 and TRBJ2-7; 14 nucleotides align to TRBD2. Sequencing was carried out using PBMCs. The source is a male donor in good health and CMV-seropositive. The CDR3 DNA is TGTGCCAGTAGTCCGGGGACTAGCGGGGGCTACGAGCAGTACTTC. Amino acid sequence: CASSPGTSGGYEQYF.